This entry is about one T cell receptor beta chain. What it binds is unknown. Clones were sequenced by immunoSEQ multiplex PCR, and TCRdb holds only the in-frame ones, with some missing. The table lists about 97,000 clones, 90% of them singletons. This entry comes from a study of graft-versus-host responses after intestinal transplantation. Trimming stripped 5 bases from V and 10 bases from J, with 15 bases between. The V gene's germline CDR1 is SGHVS and CDR2 FQNEAQ. This CDR3 is built from 13 residues. General study points: Allograft graft-versus-host to host-versus-graft clonal ratios ran high in patients with graft-donor T cell macrochimerism. Researchers found peak circulating GvH clone levels linked to early post-transplant HvG declines. Some GvH clones were seen earlier in gut or blood, suggesting intestinal origin.

The V gene is TRBV7-8, the J gene TRBJ2-1; D is undetermined. Here the sequenced sample was PBMCs, taken approximately 470 days after intestinal transplant. The sequence came from a human patient who received an intestinal transplant, so some T cells may come from the graft donor. CDR3 amino acids: CASSLVFGHEQFF. CDR3 nucleotides: TGTGCCAGCAGCCTTGTTTTCGGGCACGAGCAGTTCTTC. The full variable domain, its missing parts supplied by reference TRBV7-8 and TRBJ2-1, is GAGVSQSPRYKVAKRGQDVALRCDPISGHVSLFWYQQALGQGPEFLTYFQNEAQLDKSGLPSDRFFAERPEGSVSTLKIQRTQQEDSAVYLCASSLVFGHEQFFGPGTRLTVL.